Listed here are 21 T cell receptor beta chains from one sample, sequenced in a study of blood T cells in healthy people across ages. It was with a sample-barcoded 5' primer and a J-beta primer mix that a second PCR of roughly 7 to 12 cycles was run. TCRdb re-called the 5' RACE reads through MiXCR, storing one row per CDR3 protein. This table holds 550,000 to 800,000 distinct CDR3 sequences, around 32% found once. Material for sequencing was blood. These receptors originate from a woman older than 75 in good health.

This clonotype was counted many times. This chain uses TRBV9 with TRBJ2-3; D is possibly TRBD1 (8 bases). V was shortened by 3 bases and J by 0 bases, with 26 bases between the two germline ends. CDR1 is SGDLS and CDR2 is YYNGEE in the germline V gene. CDR3 length: 20 amino acids. In DNA form, the CDR3 reads TGTGCCAGCAGCGCGACAGGGGTCGCGGCGGGGGTGACTAGCACAGATACGCAGTATTTT. This encodes CASSATGVAAGVTSTDTQYF.

This clonotype occurred many times. V usage is TRBV15 and J usage is TRBJ2-3; the D gene is possibly TRBD1 (6 bases). Germline V lookup: CDR1 LNHNV, CDR2 YYDKDF (reference sequence). This CDR3 contains 16 residues. Trimming pared 4 bases from V and 2 bases from J, leaving 16 bases between. CDR3 sequence reads: CATSTRTAAVTDTQYF. DNA for the CDR3: TGTGCCACCAGCACCCGGACAGCCGCAGTCACAGATACGCAGTATTTT. The whole variable domain, filled in from reference TRBV15 and TRBJ2-3, reads DAMVIQNPRYQVTQFGKPVTLSCSQTLNHNVMYWYQQKSSQAPKLLFHYYDKDFNNEADTPDNFQSRRPNTSFCFLDIRSPGLGDTAMYLCATSTRTAAVTDTQYFGPGTRLTVL.

Concerning this clonotype: A clone one base away is much larger, so this may be a read error. The rearrangement uses TRBV7-8 and TRBJ2-6; tentative D call: TRBD1 (6 bases). The CDR3 covers 17 residues. Trimming stripped 2 bases from V and 4 bases from J, with 15 bases between. Germline CDR1 is SGHVS and CDR2 is FQNEAQ. This CDR3 reads CASSLPTGNRGANVLTF. DNA for the CDR3: TGTGCCAGCAGCTTACCGACAGGCAACAGGGGGGCCAACGTCCTGACTTTC.

As concerns this clonotype: At one of its ends the junction is not consistent with the germline gene, which may arise from a read error. The chain combines TRBV19 with TRBJ1-1; a weak D match, TRBD1 (6 bases). The CDR3 runs to 14 residues. Germline CDR1 is LNHDA and CDR2 is SQIVND (reference sequence). This CDR3 is CPSSIEQGPTEAFF. The CDR3 nucleotides are TGTCCCAGTAGTATAGAGCAGGGGCCCACTGAAGCTTTCTTT.

In its sample, this clonotype was seen many times. The chain joins TRBV5-8 to TRBJ2-7, with D perhaps assigned TRBD1 or TRBD2 (6 bases each). V lost 2 bases and J lost 3, with 15 bases in between. Germline V gene sequence: CDR1 SGHTS, CDR2 YDEGEE. The CDR3 extends over 15 amino acids. This CDR3 is CASSFLGGAGYEQYF. The CDR3 DNA sequence: TGTGCCAGCAGCTTCCTGGGGGGCGCAGGCTACGAGCAGTACTTC.

This clonotype was seen many times. The rearrangement joins TRBV20-1 to TRBJ1-2, with TRBD1 as a possible D gene (5 bases). CDR1 is DFQATT and CDR2 is SNEGSKA in the germline V gene (reference sequence). The CDR3 covers 14 residues. V was trimmed by 6 bases and J by 2 bases, leaving 16 bases between them. This CDR3 reads CSAREGTLNYGYTF. The CDR3 nucleotides read TGCAGTGCGCGGGAGGGGACCCTCAACTATGGCTACACCTTC.

The V gene is TRBV7-2, the J gene TRBJ2-7, with D possibly TRBD1 on 6 matching bases. The CDR3 spans 17 residues. The V end lost 1 base, the J end lost 2 bases, and 18 bases lay between the germline ends. Germline CDR1 SGHTA, CDR2 FQGNSA. The CDR3 loop reads CASSLGGGLEGPYEQYF. DNA of the CDR3: TGTGCCAGCAGCTTAGGAGGGGGTCTAGAGGGCCCCTACGAGCAGTACTTC.

Comment on this clonotype: Its ends do not fully match the called genes, so a read error is possible. The J gene is TRBJ2-5, the V gene TRBV11-2; possible D gene TRBD2, 6 bases. Germline lookup yields CDR1 SGHAT and CDR2 FQNNGV. The CDR3 has 14 amino acids. The chain's CDR3 is CASSLDGGTETRYF. CDR3 sequence (DNA): TGTGCCAGCAGCTTAGACGGGGGAACAGAGACCCGGTATTTC.

This clonotype came up once. The junction and the germline gene differ at one end; a read error may be behind it. This chain connects TRBV9 to TRBJ1-4; D unclear. Germline CDR1 reads SGDLS; CDR2 reads YYNGEE. The length of the CDR3 is 15 residues. CDR3: CVSSVGLATNEKRFF. Here the CDR3 DNA reads TGTGTCAGCAGCGTAGGTCTTGCAACTAATGAAAAACGGTTTTTT.

This clonotype was seen at least ten times. The chain couples TRBV7-2 to TRBJ2-7; the D gene could be TRBD1 or TRBD2 (5 bases each). CDR3 length equals 19 residues. The V end was cut by 4 bases, the J end by 0 bases, with 25 bases between. CDR1 is SGHTA and CDR2 is FQGNSA in the germline V gene. The CDR3 sequence: CASSYTGTERPGVSYEQYF. CDR3 bases: TGTGCCAGCAGCTACACCGGGACGGAACGCCCCGGGGTCTCCTACGAGCAGTACTTC. The whole variable domain, filled in from reference TRBV7-2 and TRBJ2-7, reads GAGVSQSPSNKVTEKGKDVELRCDPISGHTALYWYRQSLGQGLEFLIYFQGNSAPDKSGLPSDRFSAERTGGSVSTLTIQRTQQEDSAVYLCASSYTGTERPGVSYEQYFGPGTRLTVT.

On this clonotype: This may be a read error: a much more frequent sequence differs by one nucleotide. The chain is built from TRBV20-1 and TRBJ2-3; D gene unclear. In germline, CDR1 is DFQATT, CDR2 SNEGSKA (reference sequence). The CDR3 has 11 residues. V lost 3 bases and J lost 7, with 8 bases in between. In DNA, the CDR3 is TGCAGTGCTAGTCTGTCCAATACGCAGTATTTT. Its translation: CSASLSNTQYF.

This chain uses TRBV9 with TRBJ2-5, with D perhaps being TRBD1 or TRBD2 (5 bases each). This CDR3 contains 14 residues. V shed 3 bases and J shed 3 bases, with 12 bases lying between them. Per the germline V gene, CDR1 is SGDLS and CDR2 is YYNGEE. For the CDR3, the DNA is TGTGCCAGCAGCGATCCCGGGACGAAAGAGACCCAGTACTTC. Translation: CASSDPGTKETQYF.

This clonotype was detected only a few times. This could be a read error, since a much larger clone is one nucleotide away. The chain couples TRBV29-1 to TRBJ1-2, with 8 nucleotides matching TRBD1. This CDR3 region has 14 residues. The germline V gene encodes CDR1 SQVTM and CDR2 ANQGSEA. The CDR3 coding sequence is TGCTGCGTTGAAATTTGGCGGACAGGGAATGGCTACACCTTC. It specifies CCVEIWRTGNGYTF.

The chain couples TRBV7-9 to TRBJ2-5; 11 bases agree with TRBD2. After removal of 5 bases from V and 2 bases from J, the junction contained 7 bases not matched to a gene. The CDR3 covers 16 residues. Germline V gene lookup returns CDR1 SEHNR and CDR2 FQNEAQ (reference sequence). The CDR3 spells CASSRRTSGWQETQYF. CDR3 sequence (DNA): TGTGCCAGCAGCCGTCGGACTAGCGGGTGGCAAGAGACCCAGTACTTC.

There are a few counts of this clonotype. The chain links TRBV6-6 to TRBJ2-1; tentatively, D is TRBD1 (6 bases). Trimming cost V 6 bases and J 5 bases, with 23 bases left between them. Germline CDR1 reads MNHNY; CDR2 reads SVGAGI (reference sequence). The CDR3 sequence is 17 residues long. The CDR3: CASSPSHRASLDNEQFF. CDR3 coding DNA: TGTGCCAGCAGCCCCTCCCACAGGGCAAGTCTAGACAATGAGCAGTTCTTC.

This clonotype has only a few counts. A much more abundant neighbour one base away suggests this may be a read error. CDR3 in DNA: TGCGCCAGCAGCTCCGCCGGGACAGTGGGCAATGAGCAGTACTTC. Translating it yields CASSSAGTVGNEQYF. The rearrangement links TRBV5-1 to TRBJ2-7, with 7 nucleotides matching TRBD1. Germline trimming cut 3 bases from V and 7 bases from J; bases unmatched to any gene: 13. Looked up from germline, CDR1 is SGHRS and CDR2 is YFSETQ. The CDR3 extends over 15 amino acids.

Remarks on this clonotype: Being one base from a much bigger clone, this may be a read error. The rearrangement uses TRBV11-1 and TRBJ2-7, with 9 bases lining up with TRBD1. Germline values: CDR1 SGHAT, CDR2 FQDESV (reference sequence). The ends lost 4 bases at V and 7 bases at J; junction bases unmatched: 11. This CDR3 is built from 15 residues. CDR3: CASSSSGTGRYEQYF. The CDR3 region has the DNA TGTGCCAGCAGCTCATCCGGGACAGGGAGATATGAGCAGTACTTC.

Only a few counts were recorded for this clonotype. The gene calls are TRBV18 and TRBJ2-2, with 8 bases that match TRBD2. This CDR3 spans 16 amino acids. Germline loops: CDR1 KGHSH, CDR2 LQKENI. Trimming cost V 4 bases and J 0 bases; bases outside gene matches: 4. CDR3 protein: CASSRDGGANTGELFF. The CDR3 region has the DNA TGTGCCAGCTCACGAGACGGGGGGGCGAACACCGGGGAGCTGTTTTTT.

Of note for this clonotype: At one end, the junction sequence differs from germline, possibly due to a read error. The chain couples TRBV6-1 to TRBJ2-5; tentative D call: TRBD1 (5 bases). CDR1 is MNHNS, CDR2 SASEGT, per germline. CDR3 length: 13 amino acids. The CDR3 DNA reads TGTGCCAGTAGTGGGGCCTCGCTAAATGAGCAGTACTTC. It codes for CASSGASLNEQYF.

The chain couples TRBV20-1 to TRBJ1-5, with a tentative D call TRBD1 (5 bases). This CDR3 spans 13 amino acids. Germline values: CDR1 DFQATT, CDR2 SNEGSKA (reference sequence). Between the trimmed V and J ends, which lost 3 bases and 4 bases, there was a span of 10 bases. The CDR3 DNA sequence: TGCAGTGCTAGCCGGGCAGGGAATCAGCCCCAGCATTTT. Protein: CSASRAGNQPQHF.

The chain carries TRBV7-3 and TRBJ2-5, with 7 nucleotides matching TRBD2. The junction had 13 bases not matched to a gene; V was cut back by 5 bases and J by 7 bases. This CDR3 has 15 amino acids. Germline assignment: CDR1 SGHTA and CDR2 FQGTGA. The CDR3 loop reads CASSPQAGLVGTQYF. CDR3 sequence (DNA): TGTGCCAGCAGCCCACAAGCGGGGCTCGTGGGGACCCAGTACTTC.